Listed here are 17 T cell receptor beta chains from one sample, sequenced in a study of cytomegalovirus exposure and HLA in healthy donors. PCR was performed using 60 Vbeta and 13 Jbeta primers. The data were produced by immunoSEQ multiplex PCR, yet TCRdb's version contains in-frame clones alone and is incomplete. The table lists 120,000 to 150,000 clones, 75% to 85% of them singletons. The sample consisted of PBMCs. Receptor source: a female donor in good health and CMV-seronegative.

V and J are TRBV11-2 and TRBJ2-3; D may be TRBD2 (6 bases). This CDR3 has 16 residues. Germline V gene lookup returns CDR1 SGHAT and CDR2 FQNNGV. Trimming took 2 bases from V and 2 from J, leaving 14 bases between them. CDR3 coding DNA: TGTGCCAGCAGCTTATTGGCCGGGGGAGACACAGATACGCAGTATTTT. Residues: CASSLLAGGDTDTQYF.

The rearrangement joins TRBV7-2 to TRBJ2-7, with 11 positions matching TRBD1. Per the germline V gene, CDR1 is SGHTA and CDR2 is FQGNSA. This CDR3 spans 14 amino acids. V shed 5 bases, J shed 5 bases, and the junction held 5 bases outside the gene matches. CDR3 region: CASSDRDRGDEQYF. The CDR3 DNA sequence: TGTGCCAGCAGCGACCGGGACAGGGGGGACGAGCAGTACTTC.

The chain uses TRBV5-6 and TRBJ2-7; D call uncertain. Germline CDR1 and CDR2: SGHDT and YYEEEE. Trimming took off 3 bases at V and 6 bases at J, with 7 bases between the two ends. The CDR3 covers 11 residues. CDR3 protein: CASSSRREQYF. The DNA of the CDR3 is TGTGCCAGCAGCTCGAGGCGCGAGCAGTACTTC.

This rearrangement joins TRBV6-1 to TRBJ1-2, with a possible D match to TRBD1 (6 bases). Trimming pared 7 bases from V and 2 bases from J, leaving 17 bases between. Looked up from germline, CDR1 is MNHNS and CDR2 is SASEGT. The CDR3 covers 15 residues. CDR3 amino acids: CASTLTRGSNYGYTF. The CDR3 coding sequence is TGTGCCAGCACCCTCACCAGGGGATCAAACTATGGCTACACCTTC.

This chain joins TRBV30 and TRBJ2-1, with 7 bases that match TRBD1. The germline V gene encodes CDR1 GTSNPN and CDR2 SVGIG (reference sequence). The CDR3 has 14 amino acids. J gave up 2 bases and V 6 bases, and 7 bases lay outside the gene matches. CDR3 sequence reads: CACNNRGAYNEQFF. The CDR3 DNA is TGTGCCTGCAATAACAGGGGAGCCTACAATGAGCAGTTCTTC.

The rearrangement links TRBV5-6 to TRBJ2-1; 11 bases align to TRBD2. V gave up 1 base and J gave up 6 bases; unmatched junction bases: 3. Germline lookup yields CDR1 SGHDT and CDR2 YYEEEE. The CDR3 is made up of 15 amino acids. The CDR3: CASSLQLAGANEQFF. The CDR3 DNA reads TGTGCCAGCAGCTTGCAACTAGCGGGGGCCAATGAGCAGTTCTTC.

The chain carries TRBV25-1 and TRBJ1-1, with D possibly TRBD1 on 6 matching bases. This CDR3 contains 15 residues. CDR1 is MGHDK, CDR2 SYGVNS, per germline. Trimming took 1 base from V and 4 from J, leaving 13 bases between them. CDR3 sequence: CASSEWGHGCTEAFF. The CDR3 coding sequence is TGTGCCAGCAGTGAATGGGGACATGGATGCACTGAAGCTTTCTTT.

This clone was seen only a few times. The chain couples TRBV5-8 to TRBJ1-4; weak D call: TRBD1 (5 bases). The length of the CDR3 is 15 residues. CDR1 is SGHTS and CDR2 is YDEGEE in the germline V gene. V lost 5 bases and J lost 3, with 14 bases in between. CDR3 sequence (DNA): TGTGCCAGCAGAAGACAGCGCCAGGCTAATGAAAAACTGTTTTTT. Protein product: CASRRQRQANEKLFF.

This chain connects TRBV9 to TRBJ2-1; TRBD2 is a possible D gene (6 bases). V lost 5 bases, J lost 5 bases, and 8 bases lay in between. The CDR3 extends over 12 amino acids. Germline CDR1 reads SGDLS; CDR2 reads YYNGEE. As DNA, the CDR3 is TGTGCCAGCAGGGGCGGGAACAATGAGCAGTTCTTC. This gives the protein CASRGGNNEQFF. Looking up the rest from reference TRBV9 and TRBJ2-1 gives the full variable domain: DSGVTQTPKHLITATGQRVTLRCSPRSGDLSVYWYQQSLDQGLQFLIQYYNGEERAKGNILERFSAQQFPDLHSELNLSSLELGDSALYFCASRGGNNEQFFGPGTRLTVL.

This clone was detected only once. The gene calls are TRBV5-1 and TRBJ2-3, with TRBD1 matching 8 bases. Trimming removed 0 bases from V and 0 bases from J; junction bases left unmatched: 3. Germline CDR1 and CDR2: SGHRS and YFSETQ. The CDR3 loop spans 16 amino acids. The CDR3 here is CASSLEGQGSTDTQYF. Written as DNA, the CDR3 is TGCGCCAGCAGCTTGGAAGGACAGGGTAGCACAGATACGCAGTATTTT.

The chain uses TRBV5-1 and TRBJ2-1, with D possibly matching TRBD1 (6 bases). CDR1 SGHRS and CDR2 YFSETQ come from the germline V gene. This CDR3 region has 15 residues. The V end lost 1 base, the J end lost 2 bases, and 10 bases lay between the germline ends. In DNA, the CDR3 is TGCGCCAGCAGCTTGAGAAGGACAGCCTACAATGAGCAGTTCTTC. This sequence encodes CASSLRRTAYNEQFF.

This sequence joins TRBV19 and TRBJ2-3; no clear D. The CDR3 has 14 residues. Germline V CDR1 and CDR2: LNHDA, SQIVND (reference sequence). Trimming took 6 bases from V and 2 from J, leaving 12 bases between them. CDR3 loop: CASRTGRVTDTQYF. DNA for the CDR3: TGTGCCAGTAGGACCGGTCGGGTCACAGATACGCAGTATTTT.

The genes are TRBV6-5 and TRBJ1-2; TRBD1 aligns across 12 bases. V trimming: 10 bases; J trimming: 8 bases; junction bases outside the gene matches: 14. The CDR3 is 15 residues long. CDR1 and CDR2 from the germline V gene are MNHEY and SVGAGI. As DNA, the CDR3 is TGTGCCACCGTCCGGGACAGGGGGCGCGAAGGGGGCTACACCTTC. This translates into CATVRDRGREGGYTF.

The CDR3: CASSVGATGELFF. The CDR3, as DNA: TGTGCCAGCAGCGTAGGCGCCACCGGGGAGCTGTTTTTT. The chain combines TRBV9 with TRBJ2-2, with D unclear. Germline V gene lookup returns CDR1 SGDLS and CDR2 YYNGEE. Trimming left V 0 bases short and J 4 bases short, with 4 bases between. The CDR3 totals 13 residues.

The chain recombines TRBV4-3 with TRBJ2-2; 8 bases map to TRBD1. V lost 4 bases and J lost 5; bases outside the gene matches: 9. The CDR3 covers 16 residues. Germline V lookup: CDR1 LGHNA, CDR2 YSLEER. CDR3: CASSPGRQGATGELFF. DNA of the CDR3: TGCGCCAGCAGCCCAGGGCGCCAGGGGGCAACCGGGGAGCTGTTTTTT.

The CDR3 region is CASSLNTGVEQYF. The CDR3 nucleotides are TGTGCCAGCAGTTTAAACACAGGGGTCGAGCAGTACTTC. The chain uses TRBV28 and TRBJ2-7, with 7 positions matching TRBD1. V lost 2 bases and J lost 6; bases outside the gene matches: 4. This CDR3 comprises 13 residues. Germline lookup yields CDR1 MDHEN and CDR2 SYDVKM. Supplemented by reference TRBV28 and TRBJ2-7, the full variable domain reads DVKVTQSSRYLVKRTGEKVFLECVQDMDHENMFWYRQDPGLGLRLIYFSYDVKMKEKGDIPEGYSVSREKKERFSLILESASTNQTSMYLCASSLNTGVEQYFGPGTRLTVT.

The rearrangement links TRBV7-3 to TRBJ1-5; no firm D call. The V end was cut by 5 bases, the J end by 3 bases, with 8 bases between. CDR3 length: 13 amino acids. The germline V gene encodes CDR1 SGHTA and CDR2 FQGTGA. CDR3 coding DNA: TGTGCCAGCAGCCTCTCCCTCAATCAGCCCCAGCATTTT. This codes for CASSLSLNQPQHF.